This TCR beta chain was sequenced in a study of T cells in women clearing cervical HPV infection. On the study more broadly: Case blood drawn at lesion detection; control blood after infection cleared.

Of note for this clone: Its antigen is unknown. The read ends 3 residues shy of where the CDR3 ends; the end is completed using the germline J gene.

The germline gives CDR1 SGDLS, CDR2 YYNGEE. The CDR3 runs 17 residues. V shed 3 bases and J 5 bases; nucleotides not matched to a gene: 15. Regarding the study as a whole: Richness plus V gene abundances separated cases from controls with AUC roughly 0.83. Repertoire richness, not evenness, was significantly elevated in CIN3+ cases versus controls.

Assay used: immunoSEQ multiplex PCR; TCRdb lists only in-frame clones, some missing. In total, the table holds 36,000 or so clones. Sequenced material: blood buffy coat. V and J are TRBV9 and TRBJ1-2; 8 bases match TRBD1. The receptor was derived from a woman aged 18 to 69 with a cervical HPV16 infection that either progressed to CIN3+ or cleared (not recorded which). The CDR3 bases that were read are TGTGCCAGCAGCGCCCTCAACACAGACAGGGGCAGTTATGGC. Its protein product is CASSALNTDRGSYG. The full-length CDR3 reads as CASSALNTDRGSYGYTF.